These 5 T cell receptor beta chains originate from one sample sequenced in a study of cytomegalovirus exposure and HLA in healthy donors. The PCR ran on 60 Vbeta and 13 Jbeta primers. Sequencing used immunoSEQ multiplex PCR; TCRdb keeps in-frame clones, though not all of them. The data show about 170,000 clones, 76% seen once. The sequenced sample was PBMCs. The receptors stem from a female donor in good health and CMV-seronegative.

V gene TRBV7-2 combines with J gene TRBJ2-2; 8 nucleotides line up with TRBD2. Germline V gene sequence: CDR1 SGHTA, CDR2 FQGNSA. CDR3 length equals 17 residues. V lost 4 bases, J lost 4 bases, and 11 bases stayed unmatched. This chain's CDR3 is CASSSPLAGSVTGELFF. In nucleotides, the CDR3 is TGTGCCAGCAGCTCCCCCTTAGCGGGGTCGGTCACCGGGGAGCTGTTTTTT. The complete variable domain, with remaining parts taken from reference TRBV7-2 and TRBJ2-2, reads GAGVSQSPSNKVTEKGKDVELRCDPISGHTALYWYRQSLGQGLEFLIYFQGNSAPDKSGLPSDRFSAERTGGSVSTLTIQRTQQEDSAVYLCASSSPLAGSVTGELFFGEGSRLTVL.

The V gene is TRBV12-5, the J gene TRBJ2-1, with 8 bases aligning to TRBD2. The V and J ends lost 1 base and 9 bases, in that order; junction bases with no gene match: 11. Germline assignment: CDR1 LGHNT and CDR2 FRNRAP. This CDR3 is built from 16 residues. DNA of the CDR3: TGTGCTAGTGGTTTGGCGCAAACCGGGGGGGCCTCTGAGCAGTTCTTC. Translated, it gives CASGLAQTGGASEQFF.

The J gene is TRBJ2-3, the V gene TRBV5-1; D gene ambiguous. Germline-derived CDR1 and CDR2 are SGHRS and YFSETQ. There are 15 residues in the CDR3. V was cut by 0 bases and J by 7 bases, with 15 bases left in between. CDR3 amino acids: CASSLEVVETNTQYF. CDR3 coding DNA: TGCGCCAGCAGCTTGGAAGTGGTTGAGACAAATACGCAGTATTTT. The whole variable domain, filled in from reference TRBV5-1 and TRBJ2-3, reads KAGVTQTPRYLIKTRGQQVTLSCSPISGHRSVSWYQQTPGQGLQFLFEYFSETQRNKGNFPGRFSGRQFSNSRSEMNVSTLELGDSALYLCASSLEVVETNTQYFGPGTRLTVL.

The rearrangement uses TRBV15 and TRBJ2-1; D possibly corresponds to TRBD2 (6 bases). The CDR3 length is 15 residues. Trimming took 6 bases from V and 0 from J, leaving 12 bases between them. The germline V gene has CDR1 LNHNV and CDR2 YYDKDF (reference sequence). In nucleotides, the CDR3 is TGTGCCACCAGTGCGGGGTTCATCTCCTACAATGAGCAGTTCTTC. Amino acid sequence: CATSAGFISYNEQFF.

The CDR3 loop reads CASSLRQGSHEQYF. The CDR3, as DNA: TGTGCCAGCAGCTTACGACAGGGGAGCCACGAGCAGTACTTC. The chain links TRBV13 to TRBJ2-5, with 8 positions matching TRBD1. The end of the DNA aligns better with TRBJ2-7, so the J call may be wrong. The CDR3 length is 14 residues. The germline CDR1 and CDR2 sequences are PRHDT and FYEKMQ (reference sequence).